Listed below are T cell receptor beta chains from one sample, sequenced in a study of T cell responses to AZD1222 COVID-19 vaccine. Sequenced by immunoSEQ multiplex PCR; TCRdb stores in-frame clones only, minus some. The table records about 150,000 clones, about 93% of them present only once. The specimen was peripheral blood, collected on day 0 of AZD1222 vaccination. The receptors were sampled from an adult in good health. Each CDR3 is given with its conserved first and last residue. Fields, in order: clone size, V gene, J gene, D gene, CDR3 protein, CDR3 DNA. The D gene is left open where the match is weak. Size is stated for part of the rows, as once, few or many counts, or as a class when the clone is expanded.

NA	TRBV30	TRBJ1-5	NA	CACAQASNQPQHF	TGTGCCTGTGCGCAAGCTAGCAATCAGCCCCAGCATTTT
NA	TRBV9	TRBJ1-4	NA	CASSARGFTEKLFF	TGTGCCAGCAGCGCACGTGGGTTTACTGAAAAACTGTTTTTT
NA	TRBV6-5	TRBJ1-3	NA	CASRDGTDGNTIYF	TGTGCCAGCAGAGACGGGACCGACGGAAACACCATATATTTT
NA	TRBV14	TRBJ1-2	TRBD1	CASRPSGGGGYTF	TGTGCCAGCAGACCTTCAGGGGGAGGTGGCTACACCTTC
NA	TRBV3-1/TRBV3-2	TRBJ1-6	NA	CASSPQHRGSPLHF	TGTGCCAGCAGCCCACAACATAGGGGTTCACCCCTCCACTTT
NA	TRBV7-2	TRBJ1-3	NA	CASSLVFGHSGNTIYF	TGTGCCAGCAGCTTAGTTTTCGGACACTCTGGAAACACCATATATTTT
once	TRBV6-5	TRBJ1-6	NA	CASKGSSYNSPLHF	TGTGCCAGCAAGGGCAGCTCCTATAATTCACCCCTCCACTTT
NA	TRBV3-1/TRBV3-2	TRBJ1-2	NA	CASSQGALTYGYTF	TGTGCCAGCAGCCAGGGTGCACTGACCTATGGCTACACCTTC
NA	TRBV2	TRBJ1-5	NA	CASSSERTGVQPQHF	TGTGCCAGCAGTTCGGAGAGGACGGGCGTTCAGCCCCAGCATTTT
NA	TRBV6-6	TRBJ1-1	NA	CASSHDRTEAFF	TGTGCCAGCAGCCACGATCGGACTGAAGCTTTCTTT
NA	TRBV6-5	TRBJ1-4	NA	CASSYSTGGAEKLFF	TGTGCCAGCAGTTACTCGACCGGAGGAGCGGAAAAACTGTTTTTT
NA	TRBV5-6	TRBJ2-2	TRBD2	CASSLGLAGGPLDGELFF	TGTGCCAGCAGCTTGGGACTAGCGGGGGGGCCGCTCGACGGGGAGCTGTTTTTT
NA	TRBV19	TRBJ1-1	NA	CASSIGGALGTEAFF	TGTGCCAGTAGTATTGGCGGGGCTCTCGGCACTGAAGCTTTCTTT
NA	TRBV11-3	TRBJ2-7	NA	CASSLEADSYEQYF	TGTGCCAGCAGCTTAGAGGCAGACTCCTACGAGCAGTACTTC
NA	TRBV19	TRBJ1-2	NA	CASSVRPGKGYGYTF	TGTGCCAGTAGTGTTCGTCCGGGAAAGGGTTACGGCTACACCTTC
NA	TRBV5-1	TRBJ2-7	NA	CASSLDGPYEQYF	TGCGCCAGCAGCTTGGACGGTCCCTACGAGCAGTACTTC
NA	TRBV2	TRBJ1-2	TRBD1	CASNTGDYGYTF	TGTGCCAGCAACACAGGGGACTATGGCTACACCTTC